This T cell receptor (beta chain) was sequenced for a study of post-analysis software for immune sequencing data. Overall study context: Relapsing-remitting, secondary progressive and progressive-relapsing multiple sclerosis courses were included.

There are 14 residues in the CDR3. Germline values: CDR1 MNHEY, CDR2 SMNVEV (reference sequence). The V and J ends lost 4 bases and 0 bases respectively, with 4 bases between them. This clonotype was counted many times. Its antigen is still unknown. Broader study findings: In multiple sclerosis, normalized Chao1 diversity was significantly below that of controls. F-measure co-clustering was strong for batch-matched samples. Compared with controls, patients had more of roughly five TRBV segments, including TRBV5-6, TRBV5-1 and TRBV20-1.

Each TCR beta cDNA library carried unique molecular identifiers. Starting from approximately 0.95 to 9.8 million T cells, the study yielded 460,000 or so cDNA molecules. TCRdb processed the PCR reads anew with MiXCR; each CDR3 protein has one entry. This table has roughly 200,000 distinct CDR3 sequences, approximately 30% appearing once. The TCR was taken from a girl aged 2-17 years with multiple sclerosis. This chain joins TRBV27 and TRBJ2-6; unclear D gene. Sequenced material: blood. Here the CDR3 DNA reads TGTGCCAGCAGTTCCGGCTCTGGGGCCAACGTCCTGACTTTC. Translation: CASSSGSGANVLTF.